Below, 21 T cell receptor beta chains from the same sample are listed, as sequenced in a study of T cells in Graves' hyperthyroidism and ophthalmopathy. The source material, RNA transcripts, was used to amplify TCR beta CDR3 regions. In the first-round RT-PCR of the TCR CDR3, the HTBI primer set was used. TCRdb reprocessed the multiplex PCR reads with MiXCR, giving one entry per CDR3 protein. Of tens of thousands of distinct CDR3 sequences in the sample, less than 65% are singletons; the top ten hold 30% to 40%. Sequencing was done on a sample of peripheral blood or thyroid tissue (not recorded which). Receptors originate from a young man with Graves' hyperthyroidism.

To note about this clonotype: The final CDR3 position lacks the conserved phenylalanine or tryptophan, pointing to a likely read error. J is TRBJ2-7 and V is TRBV29-1, with 8 bases aligning to TRBD1. V gave up 4 bases and J gave up 6 bases; unmatched junction bases: 20. Germline CDR1 SQVTM, CDR2 ANQGSEA. The length of the CDR3 is 17 residues. In DNA, the CDR3 is TGCAGCGTTGGGACAGGGCTGACGGCGGGGTTAGCCATCGAGCAGTACCTC. It codes for CSVGTGLTAGLAIEQYL.

Ten or more counts support this clonotype. The rearrangement uses TRBV7-9 and TRBJ2-7, with D tentatively TRBD2 (6 bases). Per germline, CDR1 SEHNR and CDR2 FQNEAQ (reference sequence). With 5 bases removed from V and 4 bases from J, the gap between germline ends came to 21 bases. The CDR3 runs 16 residues. DNA of the CDR3: TGTGCCAGCAGCGGGGGTCCGCTAGCGACCCCGTACGAGCAGTACTTC. It yields the protein CASSGGPLATPYEQYF.

This clonotype has ten or more counts. The chain couples TRBV2 to TRBJ1-6; 8 nucleotides line up with TRBD1. J was trimmed by 9 bases and V by 8 bases; bases with no gene match: 9. The germline V gene has CDR1 SNHLY and CDR2 FYNNEI. This CDR3 has 14 amino acids. In DNA form, the CDR3 reads TGTGCCAGCGGAGATGACAGGGGAGGTTCACCCCTCCACTTT. Translated, it gives CASGDDRGGSPLHF.

This chain's CDR3 is CSASGQGNYGYTF. The CDR3 nucleotides are TGCAGTGCATCGGGACAGGGAAACTATGGCTACACCTTC. The rearrangement uses TRBV29-1 and TRBJ1-2; 9 positions match TRBD1. The CDR3 covers 13 residues. Germline CDR1 is SQVTM and CDR2 is ANQGSEA.

This clonotype was found many times. The chain employs TRBV4-1 and TRBJ2-7, with D uncertain. Trimming pared 3 bases from V and 6 bases from J, leaving 15 bases between. CDR3 length: 14 residues. From germline, CDR1 is MGHRA and CDR2 YSYEKL. In DNA form, the CDR3 reads TGCGCCAGCAGCCACCGTCGGCTCCCTTCCGAGCAGTACTTC. Translated, it gives CASSHRRLPSEQYF.

This chain uses TRBV15 with TRBJ2-2; the D is unclear. From germline, CDR1 is LNHNV and CDR2 YYDKDF (reference sequence). The CDR3 spans 14 residues. Trimming took 4 bases from V and 1 from J, leaving 7 bases between them. The CDR3 reads CATSKVRNTGELFF. Written as DNA, the CDR3 is TGTGCCACCAGCAAAGTCAGGAACACCGGGGAGCTGTTTTTT.

This clonotype was detected many times. The CDR3 region is CASSPDLAPKETQYF. CDR3 sequence (DNA): TGTGCCAGCAGTCCCGACCTAGCACCGAAAGAGACCCAGTACTTC. This chain links TRBV27 with TRBJ2-5; a possible D gene is TRBD2 (5 bases). The V gene lost 5 bases and the J gene lost 3 bases, with 16 bases spanning the gap. Germline V lookup: CDR1 MNHEY, CDR2 SMNVEV (reference sequence). The CDR3 spans 15 residues.

The rearrangement links TRBV19 to TRBJ1-1, with D tentatively TRBD1 (6 bases). Trimming shortened V by 6 bases and J by 4 bases, and 18 bases separated the two germline ends. There are 15 residues in the CDR3. CDR1 is LNHDA and CDR2 is SQIVND in the germline V gene (reference sequence). The CDR3 bases are TGTGCCAGTAGACGGACAGCCCAGGGAGGCACTGAAGCTTTCTTT. Amino acid sequence: CASRRTAQGGTEAFF.

This chain connects TRBV7-3 to TRBJ2-7; 11 positions agree with TRBD1. V was pared by 6 bases and J by 7 bases, with 2 bases of the junction left unmatched. The CDR3 is made up of 12 amino acids. Germline V gene sequence: CDR1 SGHTA, CDR2 FQGTGA. The CDR3 sequence: CASRGTGGEQYF. DNA of the CDR3: TGTGCCAGCAGAGGGACAGGGGGAGAGCAGTACTTC.

The chain carries TRBV7-2 and TRBJ2-1; D not certain. CDR3 size: 13 residues. Germline-derived CDR1 and CDR2 are SGHTA and FQGNSA. The CDR3 protein is CASRASSYNEQFF. CDR3 bases: TGTGCAAGCCGGGCGAGCTCCTACAATGAGCAGTTCTTC.

This clonotype was observed a single time. The chain couples TRBV7-2 to TRBJ1-1; 11 bases line up with TRBD1. J was trimmed by 3 bases and V by 2 bases; bases with no gene match: 8. This CDR3 has 17 amino acids. Looked up from germline, CDR1 is SGHTA and CDR2 is FQGNSA. CDR3 region: CASSLRHQGQGDTEAFF. In DNA, the CDR3 is TGTGCCAGCAGCTTACGGCACCAGGGACAGGGGGACACTGAAGCTTTCTTT.

The CDR3 bases are TGCAGCGGGTTGGTGGCCCTGGGGACCCAGTACTTC. It translates to CSGLVALGTQYF. The chain is built from TRBV29-1 and TRBJ2-7; D uncertain. The J call is in doubt because the DNA end fits TRBJ2-5 better. Per the germline V gene, CDR1 is SQVTM and CDR2 is ANQGSEA. The CDR3 is made up of 12 amino acids.

This chain joins TRBV10-3 and TRBJ2-7, with 8 nucleotides matching TRBD2. The CDR3 sequence is 14 residues long. CDR1 and CDR2 from the germline V gene are ENHRY and SYGVKD. V shed 10 bases and J 0 bases; nucleotides not matched to a gene: 8. As DNA, the CDR3 is TGTGCCAGCAGCTCTAGCGGGTACTCCTACGAGCAGTACTTC. Its protein is CASSSSGYSYEQYF.

CDR3 nucleotides: TGCAGTGCCGGACTAGCGGGAGGGGAAGAGACCCAGTACTTC. Amino acids: CSAGLAGGEETQYF. The rearrangement uses TRBV20-1 and TRBJ2-5, with 15 nucleotides matching TRBD2. CDR3 length equals 14 residues. With 6 bases clipped from V and 3 bases from J, the junction kept 2 bases outside the gene matches. CDR1 is DFQATT, CDR2 SNEGSKA, per germline (reference sequence).

V is TRBV10-3 and J is TRBJ2-5, with 12 bases aligning to TRBD2. The ends lost 7 bases at V and 0 bases at J; junction bases unmatched: 12. The CDR3 is 18 residues long. CDR1 ENHRY and CDR2 SYGVKD come from the germline V gene. CDR3 region: CAINGATSGSGDQETQYF. In DNA, the CDR3 is TGTGCCATCAATGGGGCGACTAGCGGGAGCGGCGACCAAGAGACCCAGTACTTC.

This chain joins TRBV7-3 and TRBJ1-1; 8 nucleotides agree with TRBD1. The length of the CDR3 is 14 residues. Germline V gives CDR1 SGHTA, CDR2 FQGTGA. With V trimmed by 4 bases and J by 10 bases, 11 bases remained unmatched. The CDR3 protein is CASSSHPGTGAAFF. In DNA, the CDR3 is TGTGCCAGCAGCTCCCACCCCGGGACAGGTGCAGCTTTCTTT.

Turning to this clonotype: The junction departs from germline at one end; a sequencing error may be responsible. V usage is TRBV3-1 and J usage is TRBJ2-3; 8 positions match TRBD1. The length of the CDR3 is 16 residues. Germline CDR1 LGHDT, CDR2 YNNKEL (reference sequence). The CDR3 is CASSQLGRQGANTQCF. The CDR3 DNA sequence: TGTGCCAGCAGCCAATTGGGACGGCAGGGGGCAAATACGCAGTGTTTT.

As for this clonotype: Since a much larger clone is just one base distant, this may be a read error. The genes are TRBV2 and TRBJ2-7, with 8 positions matching TRBD1. CDR1 and CDR2 from the germline V gene are SNHLY and FYNNEI. The CDR3 runs to 14 residues. CDR3 loop: CASSWRQGYHDQYF. CDR3 sequence (DNA): TGTGCCAGCAGTTGGAGACAGGGGTACCACGACCAGTACTTC. Supplemented by reference TRBV2 and TRBJ2-7, the full variable domain reads EPEVTQTPSHQVTQMGQEVILRCVPISNHLYFYWYRQILGQKVEFLVSFYNNEISEKSEIFDDQFSVERPDGSNFTLKIRSTKLEDSAMYFCASSWRQGYHDQYFGPGTRLTVT.

This clonotype occurred many times. The chain uses TRBV5-4 and TRBJ2-3, with TRBD1 identical over 9 bases. CDR1 SGHNT and CDR2 YYREEE come from the germline V gene (reference sequence). Germline trimming cut 4 bases from V and 2 bases from J; bases unmatched to any gene: 8. The CDR3 extends over 16 amino acids. CDR3 sequence: CASSTPNRGLTDTQYF. CDR3 sequence (DNA): TGTGCCAGCAGCACTCCCAACAGGGGGCTCACAGATACGCAGTATTTT.

This rearrangement joins TRBV7-4 to TRBJ2-5, with no clear D. Germline V gene data show CDR1 as SGHVT and CDR2 as SQSDAQ. Trimming shortened V by 6 bases and J by 5 bases, and 7 bases separated the two germline ends. CDR3 length equals 11 residues. Here the CDR3 reads CASRRAETQYF. CDR3 DNA sequence: TGTGCCAGCAGGCGTGCGGAGACCCAGTACTTC.

This clonotype was counted many times. V usage is TRBV6-6 and J usage is TRBJ2-5; D remains ambiguous. From germline, CDR1 is MNHNY and CDR2 SVGAGI (reference sequence). Trimming stripped 3 bases from V and 3 bases from J, with 17 bases between. The CDR3 consists of 16 residues. CDR3 coding DNA: TGTGCCAGCAGTTATGGGTCAGTGACACTAAAAGAGACCCAGTACTTC. Its protein product is CASSYGSVTLKETQYF.